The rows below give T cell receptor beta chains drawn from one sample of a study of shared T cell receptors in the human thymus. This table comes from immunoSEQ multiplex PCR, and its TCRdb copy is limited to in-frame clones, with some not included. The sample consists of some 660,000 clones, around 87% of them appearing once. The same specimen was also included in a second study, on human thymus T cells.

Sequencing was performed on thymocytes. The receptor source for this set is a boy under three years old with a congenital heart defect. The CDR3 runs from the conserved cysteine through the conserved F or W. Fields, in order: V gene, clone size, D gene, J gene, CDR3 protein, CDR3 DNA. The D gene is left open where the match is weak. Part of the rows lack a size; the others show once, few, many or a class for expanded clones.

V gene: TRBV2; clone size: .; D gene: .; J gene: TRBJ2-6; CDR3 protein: CASSRRGESNSGANVLTF; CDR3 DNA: TGTGCCAGCAGTCGCAGGGGGGAGTCGAACTCTGGGGCCAACGTCCTGACTTTC
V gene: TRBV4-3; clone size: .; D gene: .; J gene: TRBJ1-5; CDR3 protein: CASSQDYPVRQQNQPQHF; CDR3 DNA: TGCGCCAGCAGCCAAGATTACCCCGTTCGACAGCAGAATCAGCCCCAGCATTTT
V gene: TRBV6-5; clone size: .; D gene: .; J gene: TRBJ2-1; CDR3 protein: CASSSRLGKLQFF; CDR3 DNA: TGTGCCAGCAGTTCACGACTAGGTAAGCTGCAGTTCTTC
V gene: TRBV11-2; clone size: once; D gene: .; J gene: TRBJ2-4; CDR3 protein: CASSYDGKNIQYF; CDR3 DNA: TGTGCCAGCAGTTACGACGGGAAAAACATTCAGTACTTC
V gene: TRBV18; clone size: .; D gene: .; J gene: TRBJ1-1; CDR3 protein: CASSPANMNTEAFF; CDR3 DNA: TGTGCCAGCTCACCGGCCAATATGAACACTGAAGCTTTCTTT
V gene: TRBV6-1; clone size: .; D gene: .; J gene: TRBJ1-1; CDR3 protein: CASSEDDRWNTEAFF; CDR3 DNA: TGTGCCAGCAGTGAAGACGACAGGTGGAACACTGAAGCTTTCTTT
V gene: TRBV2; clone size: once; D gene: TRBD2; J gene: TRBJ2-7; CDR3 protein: CASSEGLAGDGYEQYF; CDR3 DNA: TGTGCCAGCAGTGAAGGACTAGCGGGAGATGGGTACGAGCAGTACTTC
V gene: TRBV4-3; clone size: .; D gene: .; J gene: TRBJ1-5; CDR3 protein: CASSQATGNQPQHF; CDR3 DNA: TGCGCCAGCAGCCAAGCGACAGGAAATCAGCCCCAGCATTTT
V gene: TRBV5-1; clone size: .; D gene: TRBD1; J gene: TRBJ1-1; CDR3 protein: CASSYGWTGAGTEAFF; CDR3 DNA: TGCGCCAGCAGCTACGGATGGACAGGGGCGGGCACTGAAGCTTTCTTT
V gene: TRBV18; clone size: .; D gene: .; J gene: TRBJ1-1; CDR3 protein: CASSRRNLGRGEAFF; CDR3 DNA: TGTGCCAGCTCACGGCGAAACCTTGGACGGGGTGAAGCTTTCTTT
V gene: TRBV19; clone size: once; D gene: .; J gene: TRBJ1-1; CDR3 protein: CASSITSRTNTEAFF; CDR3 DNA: TGTGCCAGTAGTATTACCTCGAGAACGAACACTGAAGCTTTCTTT
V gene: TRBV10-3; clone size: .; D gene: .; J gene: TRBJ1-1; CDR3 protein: CAISDRMNTEAFF; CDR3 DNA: TGTGCCATCTCCGACAGAATGAACACTGAAGCTTTCTTT
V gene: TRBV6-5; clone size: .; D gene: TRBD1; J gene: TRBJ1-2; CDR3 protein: CASSYSSGGYYGYTF; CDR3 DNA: TGTGCCAGCAGTTACTCCTCAGGGGGCTACTATGGCTACACCTTC
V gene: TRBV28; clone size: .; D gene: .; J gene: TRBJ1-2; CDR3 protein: CASKGLGDSWGYTF; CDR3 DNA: TGTGCCAGCAAAGGCCTTGGAGACAGCTGGGGCTACACCTTC
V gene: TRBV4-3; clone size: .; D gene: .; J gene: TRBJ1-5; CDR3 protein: CASSQDTQVNQPQHF; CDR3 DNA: TGCGCCAGCAGCCAAGACACACAGGTCAATCAGCCCCAGCATTTT
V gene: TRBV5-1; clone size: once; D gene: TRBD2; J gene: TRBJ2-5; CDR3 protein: CASSSIGLAGEQETQYF; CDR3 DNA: TGCGCCAGCAGCTCGATAGGACTAGCGGGGGAGCAAGAGACCCAGTACTTC
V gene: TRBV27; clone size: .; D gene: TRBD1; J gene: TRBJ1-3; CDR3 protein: CASSPDRDSGNTIYF; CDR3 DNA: TGTGCCAGCAGCCCGGACAGGGACTCTGGAAACACCATATATTTT
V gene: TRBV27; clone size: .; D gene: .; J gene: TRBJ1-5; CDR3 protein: CASSPGVGGQPQHF; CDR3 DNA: TGTGCCAGCAGTCCAGGGGTAGGAGGACAGCCCCAGCATTTT
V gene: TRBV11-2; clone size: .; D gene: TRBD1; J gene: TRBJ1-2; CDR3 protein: CASSLGSGGRDYGYTF; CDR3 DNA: TGTGCCAGCAGCTTAGGGTCAGGGGGCCGGGACTATGGCTACACCTTC
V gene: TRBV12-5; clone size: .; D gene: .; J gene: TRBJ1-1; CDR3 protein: CASGLNTLQGINTEAFF; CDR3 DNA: TGTGCTAGTGGTTTAAACACTCTACAGGGAATTAACACTGAAGCTTTCTTT
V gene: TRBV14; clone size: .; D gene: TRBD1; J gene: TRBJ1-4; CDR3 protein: CASSQFGGKQGIGEKLFF; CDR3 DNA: TGTGCCAGCAGTCAATTCGGGGGTAAACAGGGGATTGGAGAAAAACTGTTTTTT
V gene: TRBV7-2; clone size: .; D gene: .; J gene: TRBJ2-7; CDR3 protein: CASSFDFGPYEQYF; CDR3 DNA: TGTGCCAGCAGCTTCGATTTTGGGCCTTACGAGCAGTACTTC
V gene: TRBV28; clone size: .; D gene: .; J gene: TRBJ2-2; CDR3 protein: CASSSGLPNTGELFF; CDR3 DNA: TGTGCCAGCAGTTCAGGACTGCCCAACACCGGGGAGCTGTTTTTT
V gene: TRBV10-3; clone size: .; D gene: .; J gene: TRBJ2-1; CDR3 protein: CAIREEGDEQFF; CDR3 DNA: TGTGCCATCCGCGAGGAGGGCGATGAGCAGTTCTTC
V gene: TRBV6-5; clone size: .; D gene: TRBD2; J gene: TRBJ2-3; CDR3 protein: CASIATSGAQYF; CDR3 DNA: TGTGCCAGCATCGCGACTAGCGGGGCGCAGTATTTT
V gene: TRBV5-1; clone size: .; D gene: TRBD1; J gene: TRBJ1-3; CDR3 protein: CASSCYPGTGDAGNTIYF; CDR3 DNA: TGCGCCAGCAGCTGCTATCCCGGGACAGGGGATGCTGGAAACACCATATATTTT
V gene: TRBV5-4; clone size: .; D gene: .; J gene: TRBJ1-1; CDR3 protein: CASRPTAGEAFF; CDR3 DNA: TGTGCCAGCAGGCCGACAGCCGGTGAAGCTTTCTTT
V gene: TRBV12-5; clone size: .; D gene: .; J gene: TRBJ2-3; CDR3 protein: CASGLVEGRVITDTQYF; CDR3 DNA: TGTGCTAGTGGTTTGGTAGAAGGGCGGGTAATCACAGATACGCAGTATTTT
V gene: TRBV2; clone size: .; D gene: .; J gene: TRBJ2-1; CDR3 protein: CASEIRSRGEQFF; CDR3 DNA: TGTGCCAGCGAGATCAGGTCAAGGGGTGAGCAGTTCTTC
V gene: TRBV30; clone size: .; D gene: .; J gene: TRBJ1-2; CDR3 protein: CAWSALDKDYGYTF; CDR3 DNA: TGTGCCTGGAGCGCCTTGGACAAGGACTATGGCTACACCTTC
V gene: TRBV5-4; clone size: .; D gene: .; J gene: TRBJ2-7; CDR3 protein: CASSLGQSYEQYF; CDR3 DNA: TGTGCCAGCAGCTTGGGTCAGTCCTACGAGCAGTACTTC
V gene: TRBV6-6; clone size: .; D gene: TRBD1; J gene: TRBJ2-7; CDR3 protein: CASSYSRQGAYEQYF; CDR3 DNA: TGTGCCAGCAGTTACAGCCGACAGGGGGCTTACGAGCAGTACTTC
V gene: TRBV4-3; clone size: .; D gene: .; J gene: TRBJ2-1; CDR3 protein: CASSQEGGRAYNEQFF; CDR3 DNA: TGCGCCAGCAGCCAAGAAGGGGGGAGGGCCTACAATGAGCAGTTCTTC